Presented here are 18 T cell receptor beta chains from one specimen sequenced in a study of cytomegalovirus exposure and HLA in healthy donors. The PCR ran on 60 Vbeta and 13 Jbeta primers. Generated by immunoSEQ multiplex PCR, the TCRdb table keeps only in-frame clones and is missing some. The data hold 85,000 to 100,000 clones, with 65% to 80% observed a single time. Sequences were obtained from PBMCs. These receptors were taken from a man in his fifties or sixties in good health and CMV-seropositive.

The chain employs TRBV6-5 and TRBJ1-5; a weak D match, TRBD1 (5 bases). The V gene's germline CDR1 is MNHEY and CDR2 SVGAGI. The CDR3 spans 15 residues. V was clipped by 4 bases and J by 5 bases, with 15 bases between them. CDR3 DNA sequence: TGTGCCAGCAGTTCAAGTCGCAGGGTGGATCAGCCCCAGCATTTT. It yields the protein CASSSSRRVDQPQHF.

The chain is built from TRBV7-9 and TRBJ1-6; D gene unclear. Deletions cut 5 bases from V and 3 bases from J, with 14 bases between. This CDR3 spans 16 amino acids. CDR1 is SEHNR and CDR2 is FQNEAQ in the germline V gene (reference sequence). This CDR3 is CASSTGGPRYNSPLHF. In DNA form, the CDR3 reads TGTGCCAGCAGCACCGGCGGGCCCCGCTATAATTCACCCCTCCACTTT.

V and J are TRBV10-3 and TRBJ2-1, with 8 bases identical to TRBD2. The V gene's germline CDR1 is ENHRY and CDR2 SYGVKD. Germline trimming cut 5 bases from V and 1 base from J; bases unmatched to any gene: 4. The CDR3 is 15 amino acids. The CDR3: CAISPREGSYNEQFF. CDR3 sequence (DNA): TGTGCCATCAGTCCTCGGGAGGGTTCCTACAATGAGCAGTTCTTC.

In the case of this clone: A junction end diverges from the germline sequence, so it may reflect a read error. The chain recombines TRBV7-9 with TRBJ1-1; 12 bases agree with TRBD1. The CDR3 runs 16 residues. CDR1 is SEHNR, CDR2 FQNEAQ, per germline (reference sequence). The CDR3: CSSTRDRGRRGTEAFF. The DNA for the CDR3 is TGTTCCAGCACCCGGGACAGGGGGCGCCGCGGCACTGAAGCTTTCTTT.

V is TRBV5-4 and J is TRBJ1-4; TRBD1 agrees at 8 bases. The CDR3 sequence is 14 residues long. CDR1 SGHNT and CDR2 YYREEE come from the germline V gene (reference sequence). Trimming at V came to 0 bases and at J to 8 bases, leaving 3 bases not matched to a gene. DNA of the CDR3: TGTGCCAGCAGCTTGGACAGGGGGAAGGAAAAACTGTTTTTT. Translation: CASSLDRGKEKLFF.

The CDR3 is CASSLRGGNTDTQYF. CDR3 DNA sequence: TGTGCCAGCAGCTTACGTGGGGGGAACACAGATACGCAGTATTTT. This sequence joins TRBV7-2 and TRBJ2-3; the D gene is possibly TRBD2 (6 bases). This CDR3 spans 15 amino acids. Between the trimmed V and J ends, which lost 2 bases and 2 bases, there was a span of 11 bases. CDR1 and CDR2 from the germline V gene are SGHTA and FQGNSA.

The chain links TRBV7-3 to TRBJ2-5; 9 bases match TRBD1. Trimming at V came to 5 bases and at J to 4 bases, leaving 2 bases not matched to a gene. This CDR3 has 13 residues. Germline CDR1 reads SGHTA; CDR2 reads FQGTGA. The CDR3 sequence is CASSPTGGETQYF. CDR3 nucleotide sequence: TGTGCCAGCAGCCCGACAGGGGGAGAGACCCAGTACTTC.

This rearrangement joins TRBV7-9 to TRBJ2-3; 10 bases match TRBD2. With 0 bases clipped from V and 5 bases from J, the junction kept 8 bases outside the gene matches. Germline V gene sequence: CDR1 SEHNR, CDR2 FQNEAQ (reference sequence). This CDR3 is built from 17 residues. The CDR3: CASSLALSGGAGDTQYF. The DNA for the CDR3 is TGTGCCAGCAGCTTAGCACTGAGCGGGGGGGCCGGAGATACGCAGTATTTT. The complete variable domain, with remaining parts taken from reference TRBV7-9 and TRBJ2-3, reads DTGVSQNPRHKITKRGQNVTFRCDPISEHNRLYWYRQTLGQGPEFLTYFQNEAQLEKSRLLSDRFSAERPKGSFSTLEIQRTEQGDSAMYLCASSLALSGGAGDTQYFGPGTRLTVL.

The chain has TRBV4-1 and TRBJ2-1, with 7 bases fitting TRBD2. This CDR3 is built from 16 residues. The trim removed 3 bases at V and 3 bases at J, leaving 8 bases unmatched. Germline V lookup: CDR1 MGHRA, CDR2 YSYEKL. This CDR3 is CASSHHGGGGYNEQFF. As DNA, the CDR3 is TGCGCCAGCAGCCACCATGGTGGGGGGGGCTACAATGAGCAGTTCTTC.

In this sample, this clone turned up a few times. The rearrangement uses TRBV29-1 and TRBJ1-1; perhaps TRBD1 as D (6 bases). Germline lookup yields CDR1 SQVTM and CDR2 ANQGSEA. The ends were cut back, 7 bases at V and 6 bases at J, with 21 bases in the middle. This CDR3 is built from 14 residues. CDR3 DNA sequence: TGCAGCGGATGGGGGCTTGGGGCGAAGGCTGAAGCTTTCTTT. It codes for CSGWGLGAKAEAFF.

The genes are TRBV7-6 and TRBJ2-5, with D perhaps TRBD1 (5 bases). The V end was cut by 6 bases, the J end by 6 bases, with 17 bases between. This CDR3 is built from 14 residues. Germline lookup yields CDR1 SGHVS and CDR2 FNYEAQ. The CDR3 DNA is TGTGCCAGCAGTCGTCGGTGGCAGGGCCAGACCCAGTACTTC. It yields the protein CASSRRWQGQTQYF.

This rearrangement joins TRBV12-5 to TRBJ2-7; 9 bases agree with TRBD1. This CDR3 comprises 16 residues. J lost 4 bases, V lost 3 bases, and 10 bases had no gene match. The germline CDR1 and CDR2 sequences are LGHNT and FRNRAP. The CDR3 spells CASGFLIGTGIYEQYF. The CDR3 region has the DNA TGTGCTAGTGGTTTCTTAATAGGGACAGGGATATACGAGCAGTACTTC.

The rearrangement links TRBV5-6 to TRBJ1-2, with TRBD1 matching 7 bases. The CDR3 totals 15 residues. V trimming: 4 bases; J trimming: 12 bases; junction bases outside the gene matches: 18. From germline, CDR1 is SGHDT and CDR2 YYEEEE. CDR3 nucleotide sequence: TGTGCCAGCAGCGCCGATAAGGACAGGAGGAAATACAACACCTTC. It encodes CASSADKDRRKYNTF.

As to this clone: Relative to the germline gene, one junction end is altered; a read error may explain this. This chain joins TRBV7-7 and TRBJ2-3; TRBD2 matches at 7 bases. Germline loops: CDR1 SSHAT, CDR2 FNYEAQ (reference sequence). This CDR3 has 15 amino acids. The CDR3 DNA sequence: TGTGCTAGCAGCTTTCGGGGGGATAGCACAGATACGCAGTATTTT. This encodes CASSFRGDSTDTQYF.

V and J are TRBV27 and TRBJ1-6; D remains unclear. Germline values: CDR1 MNHEY, CDR2 SMNVEV (reference sequence). Trimming took 9 bases from V and 7 from J, leaving 16 bases between them. The CDR3 consists of 14 residues. CDR3 coding DNA: TGTGCCAGTAAGATGGCTCAGTTCAATTCACCCCTCCACTTT. Encoded protein: CASKMAQFNSPLHF.

The J gene is TRBJ2-2, the V gene TRBV19, with 12 positions matching TRBD2. The J segment lost 5 bases and the V segment lost 4 bases, leaving 11 bases of the junction unmatched. Germline CDR1 reads LNHDA; CDR2 reads SQIVND (reference sequence). This CDR3 spans 18 amino acids. The chain's CDR3 is CASSKRGLAGDSTGELFF. CDR3 sequence (DNA): TGTGCCAGTAGTAAACGGGGACTAGCGGGTGATTCTACCGGGGAGCTGTTTTTT.

J is TRBJ2-2 and V is TRBV4-1; TRBD2 matches 10 bases. Germline V gene data show CDR1 as MGHRA and CDR2 as YSYEKL. The CDR3 sequence is 17 residues long. V shed 1 base, J shed 6 bases, and the junction held 8 bases outside the gene matches. The CDR3 region is CASSQAASGGAPGELFF. The CDR3 DNA sequence: TGCGCCAGCAGCCAAGCGGCAAGCGGGGGGGCCCCCGGGGAGCTGTTTTTT.

The V call is TRBV5-1, the J call TRBJ2-7; 9 nucleotides match TRBD1. CDR1 and CDR2 from the germline V gene are SGHRS and YFSETQ. V was clipped by 0 bases and J by 4 bases; unmatched bases: 5. The length of the CDR3 is 15 residues. This CDR3 reads CASSLGGTGPYEQYF. The CDR3 bases are TGCGCCAGCAGCTTGGGGGGGACAGGGCCGTACGAGCAGTACTTC.